The present TCR beta chain was sequenced within a study of blood T cell repertoires in COVID-19. About this clone itself: Other nucleotide sequences in the sample specify the same CDR3.

Assay: immunoSEQ multiplex PCR; the TCRdb copy retains only in-frame clones and omits some. The sample consists of around 240,000 clones, about 85% of them appearing once. The germline V gene encodes CDR1 SNHLY and CDR2 FYNNEI. CDR3 length: 13 amino acids. Losses at the gene ends were 8 bases for V and 1 base for J; bases not matched to a gene: 1. V is TRBV2 and J is TRBJ1-5; 8 positions agree with TRBD1. Specimen: peripheral blood. This TCR was sampled from a man aged 35-49 years with acute or convalescent COVID-19. The CDR3 DNA follows: TGTGCCAGCTGGACAGGGAGCAATCAGCCCCAGCATTTT. Residues: CASWTGSNQPQHF.